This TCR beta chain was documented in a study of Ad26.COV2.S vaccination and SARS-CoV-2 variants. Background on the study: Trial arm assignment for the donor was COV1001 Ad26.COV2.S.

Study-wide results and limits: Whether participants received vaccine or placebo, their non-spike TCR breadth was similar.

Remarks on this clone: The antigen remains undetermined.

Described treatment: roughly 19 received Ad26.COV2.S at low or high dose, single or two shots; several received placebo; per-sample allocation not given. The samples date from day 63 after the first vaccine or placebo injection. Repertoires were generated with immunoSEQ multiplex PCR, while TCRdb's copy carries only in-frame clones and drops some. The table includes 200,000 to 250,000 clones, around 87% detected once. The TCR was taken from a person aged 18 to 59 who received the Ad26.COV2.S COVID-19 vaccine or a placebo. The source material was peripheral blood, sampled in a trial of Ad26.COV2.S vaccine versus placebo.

DNA for the CDR3: TGTGCCAGCAGCTTACGAACGACAGGGCTTACCTCTGGGGCCAACGTCCTGACTTTC. It translates to CASSLRTTGLTSGANVLTF. The chain joins TRBV7-2 to TRBJ2-6; 7 bases line up with TRBD1. Per germline, CDR1 SGHTA and CDR2 FQGNSA. The V segment lost 2 bases and the J segment 0 bases; nucleotides outside the gene matches: 10. The CDR3 has 19 residues.